These 25 T cell receptor beta chains were all obtained from the same sample, sequenced in a study of T cells after yellow fever vaccination. TCRdb recomputed calls from the 5' RACE reads with MiXCR, one row per CDR3 protein. Of 80,000 to 100,000 distinct CDR3 sequences listed, under 7% are singletons. This sample comprised CD8+ T cells sorted from PBMCs, obtained 10 days after the yellow fever booster vaccination. These receptors were taken from a man younger than 35 who received the YFV17D yellow fever vaccine.

The chain recombines TRBV7-2 with TRBJ1-2; the D is unclear. The V gene's germline CDR1 is SGHTA and CDR2 FQGNSA. With 6 bases removed from V and 4 bases from J, the gap between germline ends came to 21 bases. The CDR3 is 16 amino acids. CDR3 residues: CASSRPTDFLIYGYTF. In nucleotides, the CDR3 is TGTGCCAGCAGTCGACCGACTGACTTCTTGATCTATGGCTACACCTTC. Together with reference TRBV7-2 and TRBJ1-2, the CDR3 gives the full variable domain: GAGVSQSPSNKVTEKGKDVELRCDPISGHTALYWYRQSLGQGLEFLIYFQGNSAPDKSGLPSDRFSAERTGGSVSTLTIQRTQQEDSAVYLCASSRPTDFLIYGYTFGSGTRLTVV.

This chain joins TRBV30 and TRBJ1-5, with TRBD1 identical over 11 bases. The CDR3 runs to 15 residues. Germline CDR1 and CDR2: GTSNPN and SVGIG (reference sequence). The V gene end was trimmed by 2 bases and the J gene end by 7 bases; junction bases not matched to a gene: 7. CDR3 residues: CAWSPRTGGRQPQHF. CDR3 bases: TGTGCCTGGAGTCCTCGGACAGGGGGCCGGCAGCCCCAGCATTTT.

This clonotype showed up many times. The J gene is TRBJ2-5, the V gene TRBV20-1, with D hard to call. Trimming took 5 bases from V and 0 from J, leaving 10 bases between them. This CDR3 comprises 13 residues. Per germline, CDR1 DFQATT and CDR2 SNEGSKA (reference sequence). This CDR3 reads CSAPRGDQETQYF. For the CDR3, the DNA is TGCAGTGCTCCACGCGGCGACCAAGAGACCCAGTACTTC.

In this sample, this clonotype turned up many times. The gene calls are TRBV28 and TRBJ1-1; D unclear. Germline assignment: CDR1 MDHEN and CDR2 SYDVKM. The CDR3 length is 14 residues. V was shortened by 7 bases and J by 1 base, with 13 bases between the two germline ends. CDR3 residues: CASTPMGWNTEAFF. The CDR3 nucleotides are TGTGCCAGCACCCCGATGGGCTGGAACACTGAAGCTTTCTTT.

The sample holds a few counts of this clonotype. V and J are TRBV12-3 or TRBV12-4 and TRBJ1-1, with D maybe TRBD1 (5 bases). The CDR3 spans 15 residues. Trimming shortened V by 5 bases and J by 6 bases, and 19 bases separated the two germline ends. CDR3 DNA: TGTGCCAGCAGTCTTAACGCCGGGACTACCGCTGAAGCTTTCTTT. Its translation: CASSLNAGTTAEAFF.

The chain couples TRBV20-1 to TRBJ2-1; perhaps D is TRBD1 or TRBD2 (5 bases each). Germline V lookup: CDR1 DFQATT, CDR2 SNEGSKA (reference sequence). The ends were cut back, 6 bases at V and 2 bases at J, with 11 bases in the middle. The CDR3 contains 13 residues. The CDR3 loop reads CSARDGTYNEQFF. CDR3 coding DNA: TGCAGTGCCCGGGACGGAACCTACAATGAGCAGTTCTTC.

In its sample, this clonotype was seen a few times. J is TRBJ1-6 and V is TRBV2; possible D gene TRBD1, 6 bases. Between the trimmed V and J ends, which lost 7 bases and 2 bases, there was a span of 12 bases. CDR3 size: 15 residues. Looked up from germline, CDR1 is SNHLY and CDR2 is FYNNEI. The CDR3 bases are TGTGCCAGCAAGGGGGGGGATGCCTATAATTCACCCCTCCACTTT. Translation: CASKGGDAYNSPLHF.

This chain joins TRBV19 and TRBJ1-1; D may be TRBD1 (5 bases). The CDR3 consists of 12 residues. Trimming took 7 bases from V and 4 from J, leaving 10 bases between them. Germline loops: CDR1 LNHDA, CDR2 SQIVND (reference sequence). The CDR3 reads CASIFGGTEAFF. The CDR3 bases are TGTGCCAGTATTTTCGGGGGCACTGAAGCTTTCTTT.

The chain recombines TRBV5-6 with TRBJ1-2, with D unclear. Deletions cut 4 bases from V and 2 bases from J, with 6 bases between. The CDR3 contains 12 residues. Looked up from germline, CDR1 is SGHDT and CDR2 is YYEEEE. CDR3 in amino acids: CASSRKNYGYTF. As DNA, the CDR3 is TGTGCCAGCAGCCGGAAAAACTATGGCTACACCTTC.

This chain connects TRBV19 to TRBJ1-6; D is perhaps TRBD1 (6 bases). V was cut by 5 bases and J by 9 bases, with 17 bases left in between. Germline values: CDR1 LNHDA, CDR2 SQIVND (reference sequence). The CDR3 has 15 amino acids. The CDR3 sequence: CASSAHGGPASPLHF. CDR3 bases: TGTGCCAGTAGTGCCCATGGGGGGCCCGCTTCACCCCTCCACTTT.

This clonotype was counted only a few times. The chain employs TRBV4-3 and TRBJ2-7; the D is unclear. The germline CDR1 and CDR2 sequences are LGHNA and YSLEER. CDR3 length: 13 residues. The ends were cut back, 0 bases at V and 4 bases at J, with 7 bases in the middle. This CDR3 is CASSQDWRYEQYF. The CDR3 region has the DNA TGCGCCAGCAGCCAAGATTGGCGGTACGAGCAGTACTTC.

The V call is TRBV30, the J call TRBJ2-3, with TRBD2 matching over 10 bases. CDR1 and CDR2 from the germline V gene are GTSNPN and SVGIG (reference sequence). The V segment lost 3 bases and the J segment 4 bases; nucleotides outside the gene matches: 4. The CDR3 runs to 14 residues. The CDR3 sequence: CAWRAGGDADTQYF. The CDR3 DNA follows: TGTGCCTGGAGAGCGGGGGGGGATGCAGATACGCAGTATTTT.

J is TRBJ1-1 and V is TRBV7-8; D is ambiguous. Germline assignment: CDR1 SGHVS and CDR2 FQNEAQ. This CDR3 region has 15 residues. V was cut by 2 bases and J by 4 bases, with 14 bases left in between. CDR3 loop: CASSLQRGSGTEAFF. The CDR3 coding sequence is TGTGCCAGCAGCTTACAGCGGGGTTCAGGCACTGAAGCTTTCTTT.

The sample holds many counts of this clonotype. The chain recombines TRBV27 with TRBJ1-1, with D unresolved. The V end lost 3 bases, the J end lost 4 bases, and 15 bases lay between the germline ends. The CDR3 is 15 amino acids. Germline CDR1 is MNHEY and CDR2 is SMNVEV (reference sequence). This CDR3 reads CASSFNGIGSTEAFF. CDR3 in DNA: TGTGCCAGCAGTTTCAACGGAATAGGGTCCACTGAAGCTTTCTTT.

This chain joins TRBV12-3 or TRBV12-4 and TRBJ1-2, with TRBD1 matching over 7 bases. CDR3 length: 15 residues. The V segment lost 8 bases and the J segment 2 bases; nucleotides outside the gene matches: 11. CDR3 sequence reads: CASYTGTASNYGYTF. The DNA for the CDR3 is TGTGCCAGCTATACCGGGACAGCGTCAAACTATGGCTACACCTTC.

This clonotype appeared many times. The rearrangement links TRBV14 to TRBJ2-7; D unclear. There are 14 residues in the CDR3. Trimming pared 2 bases from V and 1 base from J, leaving 9 bases between. Germline V CDR1 and CDR2: SGHDN, FVKESK. In DNA, the CDR3 is TGTGCCAGCAGCCAACCAGGCCTTTCCTACGAGCAGTACTTC. It encodes CASSQPGLSYEQYF.

This clonotype was detected a few times. J is TRBJ2-1 and V is TRBV7-6; 12 positions match TRBD2. With V trimmed by 5 bases and J by 6 bases, 2 bases remained unmatched. The CDR3 has 14 amino acids. Germline assignment: CDR1 SGHVS and CDR2 FNYEAQ. The CDR3 reads CASSKTSGGNEQFF. The CDR3, as DNA: TGTGCCAGCAGCAAGACTAGCGGGGGCAATGAGCAGTTCTTC. The whole variable domain, filled in from reference TRBV7-6 and TRBJ2-1, reads GAGVSQSPRYKVTKRGQDVALRCDPISGHVSLYWYRQALGQGPEFLTYFNYEAQQDKSGLPNDRFSAERPEGSISTLTIQRTEQRDSAMYRCASSKTSGGNEQFFGPGTRLTVL.

There are many counts of this clonotype. The chain is built from TRBV12-3 or TRBV12-4 and TRBJ2-5; no definite D call. There are 13 residues in the CDR3. V dropped 6 bases and J dropped 3 bases, with 11 bases sitting between them. The CDR3 nucleotides read TGTGCCAGCAGGGGGATAGGAGAAGAGACCCAGTACTTC. Translating it yields CASRGIGEETQYF.

The V and J genes are TRBV18 and TRBJ1-2; the match to TRBD1 covers 7 bases. Germline values: CDR1 KGHSH, CDR2 LQKENI. The CDR3 runs to 13 residues. Trimming cost V 3 bases and J 8 bases; bases outside gene matches: 6. CDR3 in amino acids: CASSPSGGDGYTF. The CDR3 DNA sequence: TGTGCCAGCTCACCCTCAGGGGGGGACGGCTACACCTTC.

The genes are TRBV4-3 and TRBJ2-1; 10 bases map to TRBD1. The trim removed 5 bases at V and 6 bases at J, leaving 4 bases unmatched. From germline, CDR1 is LGHNA and CDR2 YSLEER. CDR3 size: 14 residues. The CDR3 region is CASSWTGGFNEQFF. CDR3 nucleotides: TGCGCCAGCAGCTGGACAGGGGGATTCAATGAGCAGTTCTTC.

A few counts support this clonotype. This sequence joins TRBV11-2 and TRBJ2-7; D gene uncertain. The CDR3 extends over 13 amino acids. Germline-derived CDR1 and CDR2 are SGHAT and FQNNGV. Trimming pared 5 bases from V and 7 bases from J, leaving 15 bases between. The CDR3 bases are TGTGCCAGCAGCATCACCCCCATCCGGGAGCAGTACTTC. Translated: CASSITPIREQYF.

The chain carries TRBV7-8 and TRBJ2-3; TRBD1 matches at 7 bases. Germline CDR1 SGHVS, CDR2 FQNEAQ. This CDR3 has 14 residues. V shed 6 bases and J 1 base; nucleotides not matched to a gene: 4. CDR3 sequence reads: CASRLTGGTDTQYF. The CDR3 DNA reads as TGTGCCAGCAGACTCACAGGGGGCACAGATACGCAGTATTTT.

The chain has TRBV7-9 and TRBJ2-1; D might be TRBD1 (6 bases). V was clipped by 7 bases and J by 6 bases, with 19 bases between them. The CDR3 is 15 residues long. Germline V gene lookup returns CDR1 SEHNR and CDR2 FQNEAQ (reference sequence). CDR3 in amino acids: CASTNVTGTRNEQFF. DNA for the CDR3: TGTGCCAGCACTAACGTTACAGGGACCCGCAATGAGCAGTTCTTC.

CDR3 DNA sequence: TGTGCCAGCAGTTATAGCGGGCGGACAGATACGCAGTATTTT. Translating gives CASSYSGRTDTQYF. This chain joins TRBV6-5 and TRBJ2-3, with 7 bases fitting TRBD2. The trim removed 3 bases at V and 3 bases at J, leaving 3 bases unmatched. This CDR3 has 14 amino acids. Germline-derived CDR1 and CDR2 are MNHEY and SVGAGI.

In this sample, this clonotype turned up a few times. The rearrangement uses TRBV5-4 and TRBJ1-1; D is possibly TRBD1 (5 bases). The V and J ends lost 0 bases and 10 bases respectively, with 13 bases between them. Germline loops: CDR1 SGHNT, CDR2 YYREEE (reference sequence). This CDR3 comprises 13 residues. CDR3 protein: CASSLGDPGGAFF. The CDR3 bases are TGTGCCAGCAGCTTGGGGGACCCTGGGGGAGCTTTCTTT.